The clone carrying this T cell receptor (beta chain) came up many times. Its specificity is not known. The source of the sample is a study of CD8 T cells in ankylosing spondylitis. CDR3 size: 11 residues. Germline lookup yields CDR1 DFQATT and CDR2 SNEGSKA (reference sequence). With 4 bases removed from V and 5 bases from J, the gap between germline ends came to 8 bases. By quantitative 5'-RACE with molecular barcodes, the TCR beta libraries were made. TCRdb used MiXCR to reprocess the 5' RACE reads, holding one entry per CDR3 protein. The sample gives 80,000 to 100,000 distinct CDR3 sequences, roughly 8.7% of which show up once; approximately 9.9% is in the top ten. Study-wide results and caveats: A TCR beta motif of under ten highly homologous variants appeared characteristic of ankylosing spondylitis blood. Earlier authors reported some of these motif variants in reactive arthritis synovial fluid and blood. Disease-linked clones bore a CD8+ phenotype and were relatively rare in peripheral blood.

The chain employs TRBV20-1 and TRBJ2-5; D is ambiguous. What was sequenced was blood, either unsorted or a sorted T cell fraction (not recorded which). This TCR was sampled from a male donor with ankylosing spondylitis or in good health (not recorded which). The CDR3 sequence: CSAKPRETQYF. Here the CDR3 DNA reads TGCAGTGCTAAGCCTCGGGAGACCCAGTACTTC.